Following are 29 T cell receptor beta chains from one sample sequenced in a study of T cells in women clearing cervical HPV infection. The data were produced by immunoSEQ multiplex PCR, yet TCRdb's version contains in-frame clones alone and is incomplete. This table holds roughly 14,000 clones. The sample taken for sequencing was blood buffy coat. These receptors all stem from a woman between 18 and 70 years old with a cervical HPV16 infection that either progressed to CIN3+ or cleared (not recorded which).

As to this clone: The junction shows a germline mismatch at one end, possibly a read error. The read ends 3 residues early relative to the CDR3; the germline J gene fills the gap. The chain uses TRBV4-2 and TRBJ2-5; D call uncertain. The CDR3 is made up of 14 amino acids. The germline V gene has CDR1 LGHNA and CDR2 YNFKEQ. The sequenced part of the CDR3 DNA is TGCGCCAGCAGCCAAGGAAGGGCTGGAGAGACC. This translates into CASSQGRAGET. From start to end, the CDR3 is CASSQGRAGETQYF.

In the case of this clone: The DNA ends 3 residues before the CDR3 does, and the rest of the CDR3 is filled in from the germline J gene. The chain uses TRBV28 and TRBJ2-7; TRBD1 agrees at 7 bases. Germline trimming cut 2 bases from V and 5 bases from J; bases unmatched to any gene: 15. Looked up from germline, CDR1 is MDHEN and CDR2 is SYDVKM. There are 17 residues in the CDR3. The sequenced CDR3 bases are TGTGCCAGCAGTTTACCCCTCTACAGGGGAAAATTCCACGAG. Its translation is CASSLPLYRGKFHE. The entire CDR3 sequence reads CASSLPLYRGKFHEQYF.

About this clone: The DNA ends 3 residues before the CDR3 does, and the rest of the CDR3 is filled in from the germline J gene. The chain links TRBV19 to TRBJ1-5; 9 positions match TRBD1. The CDR3 loop spans 14 amino acids. Unmatched junction bases numbered 5, after V lost 5 bases and J lost 6 bases. The germline gives CDR1 LNHDA, CDR2 SQIVND (reference sequence). CDR3 sequence reads: CASSGDRAGQPQHF. The DNA read from the CDR3 is TGTGCCAGTAGTGGGGACAGGGCGGGTCAGCCC.

As regards this clone: The sequence runs out 3 residues before the end of the CDR3; the remainder is reconstructed from the germline J gene. The gene calls are TRBV12-3 or TRBV12-4 and TRBJ2-4; 7 bases fit TRBD2. Losses at the gene ends were 6 bases for V and 0 bases for J; bases not matched to a gene: 5. This CDR3 contains 15 residues. CDR3 bases read: TGTGCCAGCAGGAAGCGGGGTCTAGCCAAAAACATT. This gives the protein CASRKRGLAKNI. The whole CDR3 reads CASRKRGLAKNIQYF.

Turning to this clone: The sequence runs out 3 residues before the end of the CDR3; the remainder is reconstructed from the germline J gene. This chain uses TRBV2 with TRBJ2-3; D is unresolved. The V end was cut by 2 bases, the J end by 6 bases, with 3 bases between. Germline CDR1 SNHLY, CDR2 FYNNEI. This CDR3 comprises 11 residues. CDR3 region: CASSELDTQYF. The CDR3 bases that were read are TGTGCCAGCAGTGAACTGGATACG.

In regard to this clone: The read comes to an end 3 residues before the CDR3 does, leaving the germline J gene to fill in the end. The rearrangement uses TRBV18 and TRBJ1-5; 7 bases agree with TRBD1. V was pared by 2 bases and J by 3 bases, with 1 base of the junction left unmatched. From germline, CDR1 is KGHSH and CDR2 LQKENI. The length of the CDR3 is 14 residues. The part of the CDR3 DNA that was read is TGTGCCAGCTCACCAACAGGGGACAATCAGCCC. Encoded protein: CASSPTGDNQP. The whole CDR3 sequence is CASSPTGDNQPQHF.

As concerns this clone: The missing CDR3 end, 3 residues past where the read stops, is filled in from the germline J gene. The V gene is TRBV2, the J gene TRBJ1-2; maybe TRBD1 (6 bases). The CDR3 runs 17 residues. Germline values: CDR1 SNHLY, CDR2 FYNNEI. V lost 3 bases and J 4 bases, leaving 21 bases between the germline ends. The CDR3 sequence is CASSEGFGDRPAYGYTF. Incomplete CDR3 DNA: TGTGCCAGCAGTGAGGGGTTCGGCGACAGGCCTGCCTATGGC.

Worth noting for this clone: The DNA ends 3 residues before the CDR3 does, and the rest of the CDR3 is filled in from the germline J gene. V is TRBV19 and J is TRBJ1-2, with 9 bases fitting TRBD1. The junction had 10 bases not matched to a gene; V was cut back by 7 bases and J by 7 bases. The germline gives CDR1 LNHDA, CDR2 SQIVND (reference sequence). This CDR3 contains 14 residues. CDR3 DNA (partial): TGTGCCAGTATACAGGGGGACAGGGATTCTGGC. Translation: CASIQGDRDSG. The full CDR3 sequence reads CASIQGDRDSGYTF.

Comment on this clone: Germline and junction disagree at one end, which may indicate a read error. The CDR3 extends 3 residues past the end of the read, so its final part is completed from the germline J gene. Other nucleotide sequences in the sample specify the same CDR3. The chain is built from TRBV2 and TRBJ1-2; TRBD1 aligns across 7 bases. The CDR3 consists of 14 residues. Germline V gene lookup returns CDR1 SNHLY and CDR2 FYNNEI. The CDR3 here is CASSYRGMAYGYTF. CDR3 bases read: TGTGCCAGCAGCTACAGGGGTATGGCCTATGGA. The variable domain in full, with the rest retrieved from reference TRBV2 and TRBJ1-2, is EPEVTQTPSHQVTQMGQEVILRCVPISNHLYFYWYRQILGQKVEFLVSFYNNEISEKSEIFDDQFSVERPDGSNFTLKIRSTKLEDSAMYFCASSYRGMAYGYTFGSGTRLTVV.

Worth noting for this clone: The DNA ends 3 residues before the CDR3 does, and the rest of the CDR3 is filled in from the germline J gene. V gene TRBV4-1 combines with J gene TRBJ2-5; TRBD1 agrees at 10 bases. The CDR3 totals 17 residues. V was pared by 4 bases and J by 5 bases, with 13 bases of the junction left unmatched. Germline assignment: CDR1 MGHRA and CDR2 YSYEKL. CDR3: CASSPDPGTGALETQYF. Partial CDR3 DNA: TGCGCCAGCAGCCCAGATCCCGGGACAGGGGCTTTGGAGACC.

As to this clone: The CDR3 end falls 3 residues outside the read, so it is completed with the germline J gene. The J gene is TRBJ1-6, the V gene TRBV11-2; D may be TRBD1 (5 bases). This CDR3 has 14 residues. Trimming stripped 3 bases from V and 8 bases from J, with 11 bases between. Per the germline V gene, CDR1 is SGHAT and CDR2 is FQNNGV. CDR3 DNA (partial): TGTGCCAGCAGCTTGTCGGACATTCATTCACCC. Protein: CASSLSDIHSP. The CDR3 in full is CASSLSDIHSPLHF. The whole variable domain, remainder taken from reference TRBV11-2 and TRBJ1-6, is EAGVAQSPRYKIIEKRQSVAFWCNPISGHATLYWYQQILGQGPKLLIQFQNNGVVDDSQLPKDRFSAERLKGVDSTLKIQPAKLEDSAVYLCASSLSDIHSPLHFGNGTRLTVT.

Of note for this clone: The read ends 3 residues shy of where the CDR3 ends; the end is completed using the germline J gene. J is TRBJ2-3 and V is TRBV20-1, with a tentative D call TRBD1 (6 bases). V lost 3 bases to trimming and J lost 0 bases, with 10 bases between them. The CDR3 covers 14 residues. Germline CDR1 DFQATT, CDR2 SNEGSKA (reference sequence). The sequenced CDR3 bases are TGCAGTGCTAGTGCTGGACAGAGCACAGATACG. This codes for CSASAGQSTDT. The entire CDR3 sequence reads CSASAGQSTDTQYF.

A remark on this clone: The read finishes 3 residues shy of the CDR3 end, and the germline J gene is used to complete it. V gene TRBV5-1 combines with J gene TRBJ2-2; 8 bases are shared with TRBD1. Trimming took 1 base from V and 2 from J; bases not matched to a gene: 4. The CDR3 is 16 residues long. Looked up from germline, CDR1 is SGHRS and CDR2 is YFSETQ. The CDR3 sequence: CASSLRGQANTGELFF. The covered CDR3 bases are TGCGCCAGCAGCTTGCGGGGACAGGCCAACACCGGGGAG.

In regard to this clone: The DNA ends 3 residues before the CDR3 does, and the rest of the CDR3 is filled in from the germline J gene. The gene calls are TRBV14 and TRBJ1-2; D uncertain. CDR1 and CDR2 (germline): SGHDN, FVKESK. This CDR3 is built from 18 residues. The CDR3 reads CASTKSTSGRSSYNDYTF. Partial CDR3 DNA: TGTGCCAGCACCAAGTCGACTAGCGGGAGGAGCTCCTACAATGAC.

Worth noting for this clone: The read terminates 3 residues before the CDR3 end, so the remaining end is supplied by the germline J gene. The rearrangement joins TRBV14 to TRBJ2-1; TRBD2 aligns across 7 bases. Trimming removed 2 bases from V and 4 bases from J; junction bases left unmatched: 14. The V gene's germline CDR1 is SGHDN and CDR2 FVKESK. The CDR3 contains 18 residues. The CDR3 bases that were read are TGTGCCAGCAGCCAAAGGGAGGGCAAGCGGACTAGTTACAATGAG. Protein product: CASSQREGKRTSYNE. The whole CDR3 sequence reads CASSQREGKRTSYNEQFF.

On this clone itself: The read comes to an end 3 residues before the CDR3 does, leaving the germline J gene to fill in the end. V and J are TRBV4-1 and TRBJ1-4, with a weak D call TRBD1 (5 bases). Between the trimmed V and J ends, which lost 0 bases and 8 bases, there was a span of 13 bases. Looked up from germline, CDR1 is MGHRA and CDR2 is YSYEKL. The CDR3 has 15 amino acids. Partial CDR3 DNA: TGCGCCAGCAGCCAAGAGGGGCGATCGGAGGAAAAA. This encodes CASSQEGRSEEK. The full CDR3 protein is CASSQEGRSEEKLFF.

Comment on this clone: The read falls 3 residues short of the CDR3 end, and the missing part is taken from the germline J gene. The chain has TRBV20-1 and TRBJ2-1; either TRBD1 or TRBD2 may fit D (5 bases each). CDR3 length: 15 amino acids. Germline CDR1 is DFQATT and CDR2 is SNEGSKA (reference sequence). V was cut by 1 base and J by 2 bases, with 12 bases left in between. CDR3 DNA (partial): TGCAGTGCTAGAGTCAGAGGGGCCCCCTACAATGAG. Protein: CSARVRGAPYNE. The full CDR3 protein is CSARVRGAPYNEQFF.

About this clone itself: The read ends 3 residues early relative to the CDR3; the germline J gene fills the gap. The genes are TRBV19 and TRBJ1-2, with D possibly TRBD1 on 6 matching bases. The CDR3 length is 14 residues. Germline V CDR1 and CDR2: LNHDA, SQIVND (reference sequence). The CDR3: CASSTSTGYYDYTF. The DNA read from the CDR3 is TGTGCCAGTAGTACCTCTACAGGGTACTACGAC. The whole variable domain, remainder taken from reference TRBV19 and TRBJ1-2, is DGGITQSPKYLFRKEGQNVTLSCEQNLNHDAMYWYRQDPGQGLRLIYYSQIVNDFQKGDIAEGYSVSREKKESFPLTVTSAQKNPTAFYLCASSTSTGYYDYTFGSGTRLTVV.

As concerns this clone: The DNA ends 3 residues before the CDR3 does, and the rest of the CDR3 is filled in from the germline J gene. This chain joins TRBV7-2 and TRBJ1-1; D is perhaps TRBD1 (6 bases). Germline CDR1 is SGHTA and CDR2 is FQGNSA. CDR3 size: 15 residues. With 6 bases removed from V and 5 bases from J, the gap between germline ends came to 19 bases. The DNA read from the CDR3 is TGTGCCAGCAGACTAGATCGGGGGGCAAGAACTGAA. Its protein is CASRLDRGARTE. The complete CDR3 sequence is CASRLDRGARTEAFF. The complete variable domain, with remaining parts taken from reference TRBV7-2 and TRBJ1-1, reads GAGVSQSPSNKVTEKGKDVELRCDPISGHTALYWYRQSLGQGLEFLIYFQGNSAPDKSGLPSDRFSAERTGGSVSTLTIQRTQQEDSAVYLCASRLDRGARTEAFFGQGTRLTVV.

To note about this clone: The read is 3 residues too short to cover the CDR3 end, so that end is filled in from the germline J gene. J is TRBJ2-3 and V is TRBV7-8, with TRBD1 as a possible D gene (7 bases). The germline CDR1 and CDR2 sequences are SGHVS and FQNEAQ. The CDR3 loop spans 17 amino acids. CDR3 in amino acids: CASSPYRGLKLAETQYF. The DNA read from the CDR3 is TGTGCCAGCAGCCCCTACAGGGGTCTAAAGTTAGCGGAGACG.

Of note for this clone: The read is 3 residues too short to cover the CDR3 end, so that end is filled in from the germline J gene. The genes are TRBV7-6 and TRBJ2-2; tentatively, D is TRBD1 (5 bases). The V and J ends lost 2 bases and 2 bases respectively, with 12 bases between them. Germline V CDR1 and CDR2: SGHVS, FNYEAQ. The CDR3 loop spans 16 amino acids. The CDR3 sequence is CASSLKTGQNTGELFF. Incomplete CDR3 DNA: TGTGCCAGCAGCTTAAAAACAGGTCAAAACACCGGGGAG.

Regarding this clone: The read falls 3 residues short of the CDR3 end, and the missing part is taken from the germline J gene. The gene calls are TRBV7-6 and TRBJ2-1; 9 positions agree with TRBD2. V was pared by 6 bases and J by 8 bases, with 11 bases of the junction left unmatched. The CDR3 contains 15 residues. The germline V gene has CDR1 SGHVS and CDR2 FNYEAQ. CDR3 amino acids: CASRRSGSPGDEQFF. The DNA read from the CDR3 is TGTGCCAGCAGACGTAGCGGGAGTCCTGGGGATGAG.

As regards this clone: The read is 3 residues too short to cover the CDR3 end, so that end is filled in from the germline J gene. The chain links TRBV14 to TRBJ2-2, with no clear D. V was cut by 1 base and J by 9 bases, with 9 bases left in between. This CDR3 contains 13 residues. Germline lookup yields CDR1 SGHDN and CDR2 FVKESK. The DNA read from the CDR3 is TGTGCCAGCAGCCAAGGGCGGTTTCGGGAG. As protein: CASSQGRFRE. The complete CDR3 protein is CASSQGRFRELFF.

The sequenced part of the CDR3 DNA is TGTGCCAGCAGCTTACTCCCGGGACTAGATGAC. Its translation is CASSLLPGLDD. The whole CDR3 reads CASSLLPGLDDYTF. The chain couples TRBV7-2 to TRBJ1-2; D possibly corresponds to TRBD1 (5 bases). The read finishes 3 residues shy of the CDR3 end, and the germline J gene is used to complete it. Looked up from germline, CDR1 is SGHTA and CDR2 is FQGNSA. This CDR3 is 14 amino acids long.

For this clone: The read terminates 3 residues before the CDR3 end, so the remaining end is supplied by the germline J gene. The chain has TRBV2 and TRBJ2-4, with D maybe TRBD2 (6 bases). Germline CDR1 and CDR2: SNHLY and FYNNEI. The CDR3 covers 16 residues. CDR3 DNA, as far as it was read: TGTGCCAGCAGTGAAAGCAGAAGTATCAGGGAGGATGGT. It codes for CASSESRSIREDG. The whole CDR3 region reads CASSESRSIREDGQYF.

On this clone: The read finishes 3 residues shy of the CDR3 end, and the germline J gene is used to complete it. V gene TRBV29-1 combines with J gene TRBJ2-3; D is possibly TRBD2 (6 bases). This CDR3 is 14 amino acids long. Trimming took 2 bases from V and 2 from J, leaving 11 bases between them. Germline lookup yields CDR1 SQVTM and CDR2 ANQGSEA. CDR3 residues: CSVEMGGLTDTQYF. The DNA read from the CDR3 is TGCAGCGTTGAAATGGGGGGACTCACAGATACG.

About this clone itself: From the germline J gene comes the end of the CDR3, since the read stops 3 residues before it. The rearrangement joins TRBV7-8 to TRBJ2-2; possibly TRBD2 for D (6 bases). CDR3 length: 16 residues. The V gene's germline CDR1 is SGHVS and CDR2 FQNEAQ. V shed 1 base and J shed 5 bases, with 14 bases lying between them. The CDR3 DNA, read in part, is TGTGCCAGCAGCTTAGTTCAGACTAGTGTGACCGGGGAG. This gives the protein CASSLVQTSVTGE. The full-length CDR3 reads as CASSLVQTSVTGELFF.

This clone is medium-sized by frequency. The read terminates 3 residues before the CDR3 end, so the remaining end is supplied by the germline J gene. The chain is built from TRBV18 and TRBJ2-5; no reliable D call. The CDR3 runs to 13 residues. Germline V gene sequence: CDR1 KGHSH, CDR2 LQKENI. V was cut by 4 bases and J by 3 bases, with 9 bases left in between. The part of the CDR3 DNA that was read is TGTGCCAGCTCACGTGCACAAGAAGAGACC. Amino acids: CASSRAQEET. The complete CDR3 reads CASSRAQEETQYF. The full variable domain, its missing parts supplied by reference TRBV18 and TRBJ2-5, is NAGVMQNPRHLVRRRGQEARLRCSPMKGHSHVYWYRQLPEEGLKFMVYLQKENIIDESGMPKERFSAEFPKEGPSILRIQQVVRGDSAAYFCASSRAQEETQYFGPGTRLLVL.

As for this clone: The CDR3 is cut off 3 residues early in the read; its end comes from the germline J gene. The chain is built from TRBV7-9 and TRBJ1-6; 9 nucleotides agree with TRBD1. This CDR3 is built from 14 residues. The germline gives CDR1 SEHNR, CDR2 FQNEAQ (reference sequence). After removal of 4 bases from V and 10 bases from J, the junction contained 5 bases not matched to a gene. The covered CDR3 bases are TGTGCCAGCAGCTCGACAGGGGGAGGCTCACCC. This sequence encodes CASSSTGGGSP. The CDR3 in full is CASSSTGGGSPLHF.